A selection of T cell receptor beta chains follows, all from one sample in a study of shared clonotypes between healthy human individuals. Clones were sequenced by immunoSEQ multiplex PCR, and TCRdb holds only the in-frame ones, with some missing. Of roughly 2 million clones in the sample, over 85% were seen once. The sample consisted of naive CD4+ T cells sorted from blood. The origin of the receptors is a young man in good health. Each CDR3 is given without its conserved first and last residue. D genes are given only for firm matches.

D gene	V gene	J gene	CDR3 protein
TRBD1	TRBV28	TRBJ2-7	ASSLGGQGTYEQY
TRBD2	TRBV7-8	TRBJ2-7	ASSLALRATSVPGDEQY
NA	TRBV6-5	TRBJ2-7	ASSYGGSEQY
TRBD1	TRBV6-6	TRBJ1-5	AARDRDLVQPQH
NA	TRBV19	TRBJ2-2	ASSSLRRADTGELF
NA	TRBV20-1	TRBJ2-5	SAGPQETQY
NA	TRBV11-2	TRBJ2-7	ASSLKTNSYEQY
TRBD2	TRBV5-4	TRBJ2-1	ASRGDWTSNEQF
NA	TRBV18	TRBJ2-1	ASSPPRRPDASYNEQF
NA	TRBV10-3	TRBJ1-6	AISELGANSPLH
NA	TRBV28	TRBJ2-1	ASSLQSGKNNEQF
NA	TRBV6-5	TRBJ1-3	ASSQTRGNTIY
TRBD1	TRBV6-5	TRBJ1-2	ASSDRQGYGYT
TRBD2	TRBV7-2	TRBJ2-5	ASSQPTSGQETQY
NA	TRBV5-1	TRBJ2-2	ASSLDGNTGELF
NA	TRBV18	TRBJ1-4	ASSPRGGFLNEKLF
NA	TRBV6-6	NA	ASSYRKSYEQY
NA	TRBV5-1	TRBJ2-5	ASSLVAETQY
NA	TRBV10-3	TRBJ1-6	AISANGVTNNSPLH
NA	TRBV27	TRBJ1-6	ASSKGQYSYNSPLH
TRBD1	TRBV11-2	TRBJ1-1	ASSWRSYAGGVNTEAF
NA	TRBV5-6	TRBJ2-2	ASSLEQGPYTGELF
NA	TRBV11-2	TRBJ1-2	ASSAGVYGYT
TRBD1	TRBV5-1	TRBJ1-2	ASSPGQGNYGYT
NA	TRBV11-2	TRBJ2-2	ASRPSRGPGTGELF
NA	TRBV29-1	TRBJ2-5	SVEQGPETQY
NA	TRBV28	TRBJ1-4	ASGRSREKLF
NA	TRBV10-3	TRBJ1-3	AISAVVSSGNTIY
NA	TRBV11-2	TRBJ2-3	ASSLDYVDTQY
NA	TRBV5-4	TRBJ2-7	ASSSRTDSYEQY
NA	TRBV5-1	TRBJ2-3	ASSSSSGVTDTQY
TRBD1	TRBV2	TRBJ2-3	ASSGQGQGFTDTQY
NA	TRBV6-1	TRBJ2-3	ASTVTKFGDTQY
NA	TRBV7-9	TRBJ1-1	ASRPGAMNTEAF
TRBD1	TRBV19	TRBJ2-7	ASSLGQAASYEQY
NA	TRBV30	TRBJ2-6	AWSVRRGGPSGANVLT
NA	TRBV5-1	TRBJ1-1	ASSLAPGNTEAF
NA	TRBV30	TRBJ2-2	AWSEGTNTGELF
TRBD2	TRBV30	TRBJ2-1	AWRGGTSSNEQF
NA	TRBV7-7	TRBJ2-2	ASSKVQNTGELF
NA	TRBV5-6	TRBJ1-1	ASSLKGGNTEAF
TRBD2	TRBV5-1	TRBJ2-1	ASSRTSGGSDEQF